This TCR beta chain was sequenced in a study of blood T cell repertoires in COVID-19. Study details: Spain, Italy and the United States supplied samples that represented acute and convalescent COVID-19. From T cells, B-cell-depleted T cells, or PBMCs came the material, which was cDNA or gDNA.

As handled by the study authors: Using reference gene primer amplification, nucleated cell counts were estimated. The table came from immunoSEQ multiplex PCR; TCRdb's copy has only in-frame clones and leaves some out. V, J and clone size are those of that table, while D and trimming were read from the DNA. The data contain some 82,000 clones, 65% to 85% of them seen just once; the ten biggest clones take up around 39%. V dropped 6 bases and J dropped 5; count of bases not matched to a gene: 7. This CDR3 spans 13 amino acids. Germline V CDR1 and CDR2: SQVTM, ANQGSEA. Material for sequencing was peripheral blood. The receptor was isolated from a man older than 75 with active or convalescent COVID-19. The chain employs TRBV29-1 and TRBJ2-5; 9 bases align to TRBD1. DNA of the CDR3: TGCAGCGTGGGACAGGGACGATTGGAGACCCAGTACTTC. Translating it yields CSVGQGRLETQYF.